Reported below is one T cell receptor beta chain. V shed 3 bases, J shed 6 bases, and the junction held 8 bases outside the gene matches. CDR3 length: 15 residues. Germline-derived CDR1 and CDR2 are SGHNT and YENEEA. This entry belongs to a study of shared clonotypes between healthy human individuals. Sequenced by immunoSEQ multiplex PCR; TCRdb stores in-frame clones only, minus some. The sample lists 2 million to 2.5 million clones, about 92% occurring once. This TCR was sampled from a man between 18 and 35 years old in good health. Some clones in this sample may be carry-over from other donors' samples. The chain combines TRBV11-3 with TRBJ1-5; 7 bases line up with TRBD1. The material sequenced was naive CD4+ T cells from PBMCs. As for subset: CD45RA+ positively selected. The CDR3 sequence: CASSFPRQGGQPQHF. For the CDR3, the DNA is TGTGCCAGCAGCTTCCCCCGACAGGGAGGTCAGCCCCAGCATTTT.